This TCR beta chain is from a study of cytomegalovirus exposure and HLA in healthy donors. Study outcomes and limitations: In a later analysis, productive TCRs from donors in an Asian-associated ancestry cluster reportedly carried fewer N-insertions than the cohort mean. Reported performance of the classifier showed diagnosis of cytomegalovirus status with high specificity and sensitivity. In a later analysis, most CMV-associated TCR beta chains appeared HLA-restricted.

Germline-derived CDR1 and CDR2 are SGHRS and YFSETQ. V lost 5 bases, J lost 4 bases, and 3 bases stayed unmatched. The CDR3 is 14 amino acids. This clone was counted between two and nine times. Its antigen is unidentified. Primers: 60 Vbeta forward and 13 Jbeta reverse. Method: immunoSEQ multiplex PCR; TCRdb's copy keeps in-frame clones and lacks some. The repertoire holds some 87,000 clones, with roughly three quarters as singletons. V usage is TRBV5-1 and J usage is TRBJ1-5; TRBD1 agrees at 10 bases. This receptor was obtained from a woman aged 40 to 50 in good health and CMV-seropositive. The material sequenced was PBMCs. CDR3 residues: CASSPDRGNQPQHF. In DNA, the CDR3 is TGCGCCAGCAGTCCGGACAGGGGGAATCAGCCCCAGCATTTT.